The clone carrying this T cell receptor (beta chain) was seen only a few times. Its antigen is as yet unknown. A constant-region primer primed TCR beta cDNA synthesis from 500 ng of total RNA. Three nested multiplex PCR rounds, a slightly modified ARM-PCR method, built the TCR beta libraries. The first two PCR rounds, roughly 10 cycles each, used TRBV1-TRBV30 forward primers and a C-beta reverse primer. Each CDR3 protein is one row after TCRdb ran MiXCR on the multiplex PCR reads. The sample yields around 330,000 distinct CDR3 sequences, over 55% seen once. This record comes from a study of tumor-infiltrating lymphocytes in primary liver carcinoma. Study-wide results and caveats: Tumor-adjacent and tumor-blood pairs shared less of their repertoires than tumor region pairs shared.

Germline DNA was extracted too, while blood RNA derived from unsorted whole blood. This CDR3 has 13 residues. Germline V gives CDR1 SGHDT, CDR2 YYEEEE. Trimming removed 2 bases at V and 3 bases at J, with 8 bases between. V is TRBV5-6 and J is TRBJ2-5, with D perhaps matching TRBD1 (6 bases). The sample consisted of peripheral blood. The clonotype comes from a man aged 35-49 years with primary liver carcinoma and hepatitis B virus infection. CDR3 DNA: TGTGCCAGCAGCTTTTACAGGGAAGAGACCCAGTACTTC. It yields the protein CASSFYREETQYF.